The 3 T cell receptor beta chains listed next were all sequenced from one sample in a study of blood T cells in healthy people across ages. With a J-beta primer mix and a sample-barcoded 5' primer, a second PCR ran roughly 6 to 11 cycles. TCRdb itself ran the 5' RACE reads through MiXCR, one entry per CDR3 protein. The table has approximately 960,000 distinct CDR3 sequences, about 29% seen once. This sample also appeared in a second study, on T cells of mothers and their children.

The sequencing sample was made of blood. The origin of the receptors is a woman in her thirties or forties in good health.

On this clonotype itself: Mismatch with germline at one junction end may stem from a read error. V usage is TRBV7-3 and J usage is TRBJ2-3; 7 bases line up with TRBD1. In germline, CDR1 is SGHTA, CDR2 FQGTGA. The CDR3 sequence is 15 residues long. CDR3 DNA: TGTGCCGGCAGCTCGGGACAGAGGTTCACAGATACGCAGTATTTT. This sequence encodes CAGSSGQRFTDTQYF.

This clonotype occurred a few times. CDR3 amino acids: CASSSLTQGFSNYGYTF. The DNA for the CDR3 is TGTGCCAGCAGCTCCTTAACGCAGGGATTCTCTAACTATGGCTACACCTTC. The chain employs TRBV7-8 and TRBJ1-2; tentatively, D is TRBD1 (5 bases). The V and J ends lost 4 bases and 0 bases respectively, with 18 bases between them. Germline V gene lookup returns CDR1 SGHVS and CDR2 FQNEAQ. This CDR3 contains 17 residues.

V is TRBV7-9 and J is TRBJ1-6, with TRBD1 identical over 8 bases. Germline values: CDR1 SEHNR, CDR2 FQNEAQ (reference sequence). CDR3 size: 14 residues. Losses at the gene ends were 4 bases for V and 10 bases for J; bases not matched to a gene: 6. CDR3 sequence reads: CASSSTGERSPLHF. The CDR3 region has the DNA TGTGCCAGCAGCTCGACAGGGGAGAGATCACCCCTCCACTTT.